One and the same sample provided the 28 T cell receptor beta chains below, sequenced in a study of blood T cell repertoires in COVID-19. Sequenced by immunoSEQ multiplex PCR; TCRdb stores in-frame clones only, minus some. The data hold about 230,000 clones, with over 70% observed a single time. Sequences were obtained from peripheral blood. The source is a woman older than 75 with acute or convalescent COVID-19.

The chain is built from TRBV21-1 and TRBJ2-3; the D call in the table, TRBD1, was not verified against the DNA. TRBV21-1 is classified as a pseudogene. CDR3 length: 14 residues. The CDR3 DNA reads as TGTGCCAGCAGCCGACAGGACGGGGCAGATACGCAGTATTTT. This translates into CASSRQDGADTQYF.

Turning to this clone: One end of the junction is discordant with germline, which a read error may explain. The V gene is TRBV7-8, the J gene TRBJ1-5; 7 bases map to TRBD1. CDR1 is SGHVS and CDR2 is FQNEAQ in the germline V gene. The CDR3 length is 17 residues. The CDR3 is CANSLAPGTVSNQPQHF. Here the CDR3 DNA reads TGTGCCAACAGCTTAGCTCCTGGGACAGTAAGCAATCAGCCCCAGCATTTT.

The rearrangement joins TRBV20-1 to TRBJ1-2; D is unclear. Germline values: CDR1 DFQATT, CDR2 SNEGSKA (reference sequence). The CDR3 covers 14 residues. Trimming took 3 bases from V and 0 from J, leaving 11 bases between them. CDR3 residues: CSASTSNSNYGYTF. The CDR3 coding sequence is TGCAGTGCTAGTACATCCAATTCTAACTATGGCTACACCTTC.

V and J are TRBV6-1 and TRBJ2-7, with 8 positions matching TRBD2. The CDR3 totals 14 residues. With 2 bases clipped from V and 10 bases from J, the junction kept 10 bases outside the gene matches. Germline V gene sequence: CDR1 MNHNS, CDR2 SASEGT. The CDR3 coding sequence is TGTGCCAGCAGTGAACGGGCGGGAGGAACTGTTCAGTACTTC. It is translated as CASSERAGGTVQYF.

The chain has TRBV7-2 and TRBJ2-1, with a weak D call TRBD2 (6 bases). V dropped 1 base and J dropped 7 bases, with 14 bases sitting between them. Germline V gene sequence: CDR1 SGHTA, CDR2 FQGNSA. The CDR3 spans 15 residues. The CDR3 DNA follows: TGTGCCAGCAGCTTAGGCGGTAGCGGTACAAATGAGCAGTTCTTC. It is translated as CASSLGGSGTNEQFF. The complete variable domain, with remaining parts taken from reference TRBV7-2 and TRBJ2-1, reads GAGVSQSPSNKVTEKGKDVELRCDPISGHTALYWYRQSLGQGLEFLIYFQGNSAPDKSGLPSDRFSAERTGGSVSTLTIQRTQQEDSAVYLCASSLGGSGTNEQFFGPGTRLTVL.

V gene TRBV2 combines with J gene TRBJ1-3; D unclear. The ends were cut back, 6 bases at V and 0 bases at J, with 3 bases in the middle. The CDR3 extends over 12 amino acids. In germline, CDR1 is SNHLY, CDR2 FYNNEI. The CDR3 DNA reads as TGTGCCAGCAGCCTCTCTGGAAACACCATATATTTT. Encoded protein: CASSLSGNTIYF.

This clone was counted between two and nine times. The chain uses TRBV29-1 and TRBJ2-2; 7 bases are a match to TRBD2. Germline loops: CDR1 SQVTM, CDR2 ANQGSEA. This CDR3 comprises 16 residues. The ends lost 5 bases at V and 3 bases at J; junction bases unmatched: 12. The CDR3 reads CSVRGGASGDTGELFF. For the CDR3, the DNA is TGCAGCGTTCGGGGAGGGGCTAGTGGCGACACCGGGGAGCTGTTTTTT.

V is TRBV3-1 (or the pseudogene TRBV3-2) and J is TRBJ2-1; 13 bases are a match to TRBD2. The V gene end was trimmed by 1 base and the J gene end by 4 bases; junction bases not matched to a gene: 4. This CDR3 comprises 17 residues. Germline V gives CDR1 LGHDT, CDR2 YNNKEL (reference sequence). CDR3: CASSQGRTSGGYNEQFF. In nucleotides, the CDR3 is TGTGCCAGCAGCCAAGGCCGGACTAGCGGGGGATACAATGAGCAGTTCTTC.

This clone was seen once. V is TRBV4-1 and J is TRBJ1-1; 9 nucleotides match TRBD1. In germline, CDR1 is MGHRA, CDR2 YSYEKL. The J segment lost 4 bases and the V segment lost 2 bases, leaving 8 bases of the junction unmatched. The CDR3 loop spans 16 amino acids. CDR3 in DNA: TGCGCCAGCAGCCAATCTCCCGGGACAGGGACCACTGAAGCTTTCTTT. Amino acid sequence: CASSQSPGTGTTEAFF.

The chain links TRBV9 to TRBJ2-7, with 7 bases fitting TRBD2. After removal of 5 bases from V and 2 bases from J, the junction contained 4 bases not matched to a gene. This CDR3 spans 13 amino acids. The germline CDR1 and CDR2 sequences are SGDLS and YYNGEE. CDR3 protein: CASSPRGAYEQYF. In nucleotides, the CDR3 is TGTGCCAGCAGTCCCCGGGGGGCCTACGAGCAGTACTTC.

V gene TRBV9 combines with J gene TRBJ2-7, with TRBD2 matching 10 bases. Per the germline V gene, CDR1 is SGDLS and CDR2 is YYNGEE. V lost 0 bases and J lost 2; bases outside the gene matches: 14. CDR3 length: 19 residues. The CDR3 coding sequence is TGTGCCAGCAGCGTAGGGGTTCGGAGGGGGACTAGCGAACCCTACGAGCAGTACTTC. This gives the protein CASSVGVRRGTSEPYEQYF.

The J gene is TRBJ2-7, the V gene TRBV28; 8 nucleotides align to TRBD2. J was trimmed by 7 bases and V by 4 bases; bases with no gene match: 12. This CDR3 has 15 residues. Germline-derived CDR1 and CDR2 are MDHEN and SYDVKM. This chain's CDR3 is CASSSGGGRSGEQYF. The CDR3, as DNA: TGTGCCAGCAGTTCTGGGGGCGGGAGGTCCGGGGAGCAGTACTTC.

CDR3 residues: CASSKGFGENTEAFF. The CDR3 nucleotides are TGCGCCAGCAGTAAAGGCTTCGGGGAGAACACTGAAGCTTTCTTT. The V and J genes are TRBV4-1 and TRBJ1-1, with no clear D. Germline assignment: CDR1 MGHRA and CDR2 YSYEKL. CDR3 size: 15 residues. Trimming removed 6 bases from V and 1 base from J, with 15 bases in between.

This clone was detected a few times. The chain links TRBV5-6 to TRBJ1-1; TRBD1 matches at 11 bases. From germline, CDR1 is SGHDT and CDR2 YYEEEE. The CDR3 runs 15 residues. The junction had 9 bases not matched to a gene; V was cut back by 4 bases and J by 7 bases. CDR3 sequence reads: CASSRTGGYALEAFF. Here the CDR3 DNA reads TGTGCCAGCAGCAGGACAGGGGGCTACGCCCTTGAAGCTTTCTTT.

The CDR3 nucleotides read TGTGCCAGCAGTTTAAGACAGGGGGGCTCCGGGCAGTACTTC. The encoded protein is CASSLRQGGSGQYF. V is TRBV27 and J is TRBJ2-7, with 9 bases that match TRBD1. Germline CDR1 reads MNHEY; CDR2 reads SMNVEV (reference sequence). V dropped 2 bases and J dropped 9; count of bases not matched to a gene: 8. The CDR3 has 14 residues.

This chain connects TRBV19 to TRBJ1-4; the match to TRBD1 covers 7 bases. The V and J ends lost 1 base and 8 bases, in that order; junction bases with no gene match: 4. CDR3 size: 14 residues. Germline assignment: CDR1 LNHDA and CDR2 SQIVND (reference sequence). The CDR3 loop is CASSIGDREEKLFF. Here the CDR3 DNA reads TGTGCCAGTAGTATAGGTGACAGGGAAGAAAAACTGTTTTTT.

The V gene is TRBV13, the J gene TRBJ1-1; D gene uncertain. The germline gives CDR1 PRHDT, CDR2 FYEKMQ (reference sequence). V was trimmed by 5 bases and J by 2 bases, leaving 12 bases between them. The CDR3 loop spans 14 amino acids. The CDR3 here is CASSLNLINTEAFF. CDR3 coding DNA: TGTGCCAGCAGCCTAAATCTTATTAACACTGAAGCTTTCTTT.

V and J are TRBV14 and TRBJ1-1, with 7 bases lining up with TRBD1. The CDR3 length is 17 residues. V trimming: 4 bases; J trimming: 4 bases; junction bases outside the gene matches: 15. The V gene's germline CDR1 is SGHDN and CDR2 FVKESK. The CDR3 protein is CASSPKTGSGLITEAFF. In nucleotides, the CDR3 is TGTGCCAGCAGCCCAAAGACAGGGTCCGGGCTTATCACTGAAGCTTTCTTT.

A single count supports this clone. The chain uses TRBV30 and TRBJ2-1, with D unresolved. The germline V gene encodes CDR1 GTSNPN and CDR2 SVGIG (reference sequence). V lost 7 bases and J lost 4, with 8 bases in between. The CDR3 runs 11 residues. The CDR3: CALASYNEQFF. DNA of the CDR3: TGTGCCTTGGCCTCTTACAATGAGCAGTTCTTC.

This chain joins TRBV3-1 (or the pseudogene TRBV3-2) and TRBJ2-7; TRBD2 agrees at 7 bases. The CDR3 has 14 amino acids. CDR1 LGHDT and CDR2 YNNKEL come from the germline V gene (reference sequence). Trimming took 4 bases from V and 0 from J; bases not matched to a gene: 3. The CDR3 DNA reads as TGTGCCAGCAGCCGGGAGGGAAGCTCCTACGAGCAGTACTTC. It translates to CASSREGSSYEQYF.

J is TRBJ1-1 and V is TRBV19; TRBD1 matches at 8 bases. Germline V gene data show CDR1 as LNHDA and CDR2 as SQIVND (reference sequence). Trimming removed 4 bases from V and 3 bases from J; junction bases left unmatched: 4. The CDR3 covers 14 residues. Here the CDR3 reads CASSKLQGDTEAFF. The CDR3 coding sequence is TGTGCCAGTAGTAAATTACAGGGGGACACTGAAGCTTTCTTT.

The chain recombines TRBV11-2 with TRBJ2-5; D might be TRBD2 (6 bases). Trimming stripped 7 bases from V and 4 bases from J, with 19 bases between. Germline V gene lookup returns CDR1 SGHAT and CDR2 FQNNGV. This CDR3 region has 15 residues. CDR3 in amino acids: CASTKGLGQGETQYF. Here the CDR3 DNA reads TGTGCCAGCACCAAGGGACTGGGTCAAGGAGAGACCCAGTACTTC.

This clone was observed once. The V gene is TRBV19, the J gene TRBJ2-7; 10 nucleotides align to TRBD1. The junction had 6 bases not matched to a gene; V was cut back by 3 bases and J by 7 bases. CDR3 size: 14 residues. The germline V gene encodes CDR1 LNHDA and CDR2 SQIVND (reference sequence). The CDR3 reads CASSIRQGADEQYF. In nucleotides, the CDR3 is TGTGCCAGTAGTATCCGACAGGGGGCGGATGAGCAGTACTTC.

The chain links TRBV29-1 to TRBJ2-1; D is ambiguous. The CDR3 has 15 residues. Trimming removed 8 bases from V and 4 bases from J, with 21 bases in between. Germline V gene lookup returns CDR1 SQVTM and CDR2 ANQGSEA. The DNA of the CDR3 is TGCAGCCTTAGATTGACCAGCGAATCGTACAATGAGCAGTTCTTC. Translated, it gives CSLRLTSESYNEQFF.

The chain links TRBV19 to TRBJ2-3; 10 bases fit TRBD2. Germline V gene data show CDR1 as LNHDA and CDR2 as SQIVND (reference sequence). The CDR3 runs 15 residues. V shed 6 bases, J shed 6 bases, and the junction held 9 bases outside the gene matches. The CDR3 sequence: CASRTLAGARDTQYF. The CDR3 DNA follows: TGTGCCAGTAGGACCCTAGCGGGAGCTCGGGATACGCAGTATTTT.

The chain has TRBV4-2 and TRBJ2-3; 7 nucleotides align to TRBD1. There are 16 residues in the CDR3. The germline gives CDR1 LGHNA, CDR2 YNFKEQ. The ends lost 2 bases at V and 3 bases at J; junction bases unmatched: 8. CDR3 sequence: CASSQSDRAGTDTQYF. The CDR3 region has the DNA TGTGCCAGCAGCCAATCTGACAGGGCTGGGACAGATACGCAGTATTTT.

Comment on this clone: The identical CDR3 is also encoded by other nucleotide sequences in the sample. The chain combines TRBV6-1 with TRBJ1-1, with no clear D. This CDR3 region has 13 residues. Looked up from germline, CDR1 is MNHNS and CDR2 is SASEGT. V lost 0 bases, J lost 4 bases, and 6 bases lay in between. The CDR3 DNA follows: TGTGCCAGCAGTGAAGCTCGGGGCACTGAAGCTTTCTTT. Amino acid sequence: CASSEARGTEAFF.

The chain is built from TRBV5-1 and TRBJ1-2, with 7 nucleotides matching TRBD1. V lost 4 bases, J lost 1 base, and 7 bases stayed unmatched. The CDR3 sequence is 15 residues long. CDR1 and CDR2 (germline): SGHRS, YFSETQ. The CDR3 DNA follows: TGCGCCAGCAGCCTGGCGACAGGGCTTAACTATGGCTACACCTTC. It codes for CASSLATGLNYGYTF.